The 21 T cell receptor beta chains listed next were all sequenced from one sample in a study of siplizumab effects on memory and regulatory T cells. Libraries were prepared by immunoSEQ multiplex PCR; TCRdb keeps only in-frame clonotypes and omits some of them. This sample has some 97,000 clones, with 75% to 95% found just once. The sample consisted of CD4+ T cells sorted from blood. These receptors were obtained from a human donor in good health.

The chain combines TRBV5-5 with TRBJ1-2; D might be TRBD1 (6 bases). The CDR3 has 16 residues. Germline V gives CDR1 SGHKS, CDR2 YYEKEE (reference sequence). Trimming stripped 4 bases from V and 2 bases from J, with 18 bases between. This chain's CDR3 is CASSPYQGQINYGYTF. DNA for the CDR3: TGTGCCAGCAGCCCCTACCAGGGGCAAATCAACTATGGCTACACCTTC.

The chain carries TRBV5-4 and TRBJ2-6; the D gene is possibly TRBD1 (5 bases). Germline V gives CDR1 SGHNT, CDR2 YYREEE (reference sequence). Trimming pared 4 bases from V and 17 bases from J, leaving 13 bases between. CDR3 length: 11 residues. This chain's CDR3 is CASSDRAFMTF. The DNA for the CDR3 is TGTGCCAGCAGCGACAGAGCCTTTATGACTTTC.

The CDR3 DNA sequence: TGCGCCAGCAGCCCCGACCCGGGACGTGGGGTTGAAGCTTTCTTT. It yields the protein CASSPDPGRGVEAFF. The J gene is TRBJ1-1, the V gene TRBV5-1; tentative D call: TRBD1 (5 bases). The germline gives CDR1 SGHRS, CDR2 YFSETQ. The CDR3 is 15 residues long. V gave up 4 bases and J gave up 7 bases, with 20 bases separating them.

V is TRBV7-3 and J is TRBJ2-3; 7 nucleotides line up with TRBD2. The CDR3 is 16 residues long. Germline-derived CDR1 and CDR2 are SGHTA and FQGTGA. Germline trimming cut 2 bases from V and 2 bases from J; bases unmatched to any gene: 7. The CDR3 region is CASSLGAAGVTDTQYF. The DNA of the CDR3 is TGTGCCAGCAGCTTAGGGGCTGCGGGGGTCACAGATACGCAGTATTTT. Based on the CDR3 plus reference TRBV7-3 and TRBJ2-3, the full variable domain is GAGVSQTPSNKVTEKGKYVELRCDPISGHTALYWYRQSLGQGPEFLIYFQGTGAADDSGLPNDRFFAVRPEGSVSTLKIQRTERGDSAVYLCASSLGAAGVTDTQYFGPGTRLTVL.

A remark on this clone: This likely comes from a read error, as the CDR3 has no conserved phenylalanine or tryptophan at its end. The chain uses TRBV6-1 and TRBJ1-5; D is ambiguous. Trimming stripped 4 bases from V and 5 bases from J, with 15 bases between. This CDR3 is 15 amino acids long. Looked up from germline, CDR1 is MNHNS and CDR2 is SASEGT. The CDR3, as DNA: TGTGCCAGCAGTGCCCTACTGTTGGAAGATCAGCCCCAGCATCTT. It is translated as CASSALLLEDQPQHL.

CDR3 residues: CASSLAPVVTYNEQFF. The CDR3 nucleotides are TGTGCCAGCAGCTTGGCCCCGGTTGTTACGTACAATGAGCAGTTCTTC. The J gene is TRBJ2-1, the V gene TRBV5-4; D not certain. The CDR3 length is 16 residues. V lost 0 bases and J lost 4, with 14 bases in between. Germline assignment: CDR1 SGHNT and CDR2 YYREEE (reference sequence).

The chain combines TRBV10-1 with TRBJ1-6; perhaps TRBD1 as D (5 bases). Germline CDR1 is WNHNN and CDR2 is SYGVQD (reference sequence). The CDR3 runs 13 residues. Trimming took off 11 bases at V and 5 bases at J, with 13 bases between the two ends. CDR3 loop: CASTGTHNSPLHF. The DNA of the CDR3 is TGCGCCTCGACCGGGACCCATAATTCACCCCTCCACTTT.

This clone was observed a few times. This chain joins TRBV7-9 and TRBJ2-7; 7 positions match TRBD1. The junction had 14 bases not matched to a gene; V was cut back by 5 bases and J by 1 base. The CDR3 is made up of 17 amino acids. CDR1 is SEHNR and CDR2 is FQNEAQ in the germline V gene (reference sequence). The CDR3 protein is CASSQLRQGPLSYEQYF. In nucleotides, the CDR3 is TGTGCCAGCAGCCAACTTAGACAGGGTCCCCTTTCCTACGAGCAGTACTTC.

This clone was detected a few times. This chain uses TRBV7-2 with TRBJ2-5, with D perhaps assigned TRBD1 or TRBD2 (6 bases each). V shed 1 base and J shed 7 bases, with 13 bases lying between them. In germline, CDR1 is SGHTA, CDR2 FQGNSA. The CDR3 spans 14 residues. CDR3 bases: TGTGCCAGCAGCTTAGACCTCGGGGGCGGGACCCAGTACTTC. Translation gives CASSLDLGGGTQYF. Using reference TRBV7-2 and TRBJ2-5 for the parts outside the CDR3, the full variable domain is GAGVSQSPSNKVTEKGKDVELRCDPISGHTALYWYRQSLGQGLEFLIYFQGNSAPDKSGLPSDRFSAERTGGSVSTLTIQRTQQEDSAVYLCASSLDLGGGTQYFGPGTRLLVL.

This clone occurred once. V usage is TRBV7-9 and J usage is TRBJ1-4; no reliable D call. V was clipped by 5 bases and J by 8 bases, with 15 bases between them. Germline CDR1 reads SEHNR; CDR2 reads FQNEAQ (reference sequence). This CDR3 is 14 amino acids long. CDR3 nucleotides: TGTGCCAGCAGCCCCGGACGCGACGGAGAAAAACTGTTTTTT. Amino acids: CASSPGRDGEKLFF.

The CDR3 DNA is TGTGCCAGCAGCGTAGATCAGCATGGCTACACCTTC. Protein sequence: CASSVDQHGYTF. The chain couples TRBV9 to TRBJ1-2, with unresolved D. The CDR3 has 12 amino acids. The V and J ends lost 0 bases and 6 bases respectively, with 6 bases between them. Germline-derived CDR1 and CDR2 are SGDLS and YYNGEE.

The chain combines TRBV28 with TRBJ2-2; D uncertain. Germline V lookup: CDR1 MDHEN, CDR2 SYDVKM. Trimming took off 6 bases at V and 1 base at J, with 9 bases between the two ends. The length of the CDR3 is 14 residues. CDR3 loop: CASRVGVNTGELFF. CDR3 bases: TGTGCCAGCAGAGTCGGCGTGAACACCGGGGAGCTGTTTTTT.

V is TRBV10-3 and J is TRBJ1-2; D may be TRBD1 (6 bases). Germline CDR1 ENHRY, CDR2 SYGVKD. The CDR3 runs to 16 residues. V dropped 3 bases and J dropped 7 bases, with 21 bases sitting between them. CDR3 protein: CAISDPSAGAPPGYTF. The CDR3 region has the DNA TGTGCCATCAGTGACCCTTCGGCGGGGGCCCCGCCTGGCTACACCTTC.

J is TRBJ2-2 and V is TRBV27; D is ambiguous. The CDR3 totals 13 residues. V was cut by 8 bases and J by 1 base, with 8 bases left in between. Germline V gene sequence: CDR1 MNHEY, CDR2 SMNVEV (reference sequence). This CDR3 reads CASARGNTGELFF. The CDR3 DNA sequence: TGTGCCAGCGCCCGCGGGAACACCGGGGAGCTGTTTTTT.

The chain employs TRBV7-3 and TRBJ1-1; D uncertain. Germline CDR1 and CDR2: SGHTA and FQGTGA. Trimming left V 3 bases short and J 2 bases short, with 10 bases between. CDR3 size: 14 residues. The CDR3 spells CASSLQRLNTEAFF. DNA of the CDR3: TGTGCCAGCAGCTTGCAGCGTCTAAACACTGAAGCTTTCTTT.

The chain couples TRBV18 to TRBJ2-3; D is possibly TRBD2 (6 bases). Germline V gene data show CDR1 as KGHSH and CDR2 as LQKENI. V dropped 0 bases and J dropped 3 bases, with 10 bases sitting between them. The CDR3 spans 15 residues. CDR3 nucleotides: TGTGCCAGCTCACCACCCCTAGCGCAGACAGATACGCAGTATTTT. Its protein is CASSPPLAQTDTQYF.

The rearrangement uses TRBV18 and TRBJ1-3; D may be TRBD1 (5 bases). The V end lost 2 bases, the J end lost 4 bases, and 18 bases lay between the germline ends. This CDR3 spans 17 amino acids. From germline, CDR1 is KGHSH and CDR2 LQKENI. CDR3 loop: CASSPGNRDGRGNTIYF. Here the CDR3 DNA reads TGTGCCAGCTCACCAGGGAACCGGGACGGCCGAGGAAACACCATATATTTT.

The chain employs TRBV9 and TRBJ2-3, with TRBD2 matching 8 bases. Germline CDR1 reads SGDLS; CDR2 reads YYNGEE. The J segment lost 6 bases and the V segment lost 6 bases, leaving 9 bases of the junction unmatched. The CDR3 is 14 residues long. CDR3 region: CASNQAGGRDTQYF. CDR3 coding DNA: TGTGCCAGCAATCAGGCGGGGGGTAGGGATACGCAGTATTTT.

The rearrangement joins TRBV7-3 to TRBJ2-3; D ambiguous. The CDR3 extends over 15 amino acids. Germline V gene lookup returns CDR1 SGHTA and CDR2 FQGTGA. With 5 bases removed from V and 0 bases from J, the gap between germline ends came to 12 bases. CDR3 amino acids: CASSRGDGSTDTQYF. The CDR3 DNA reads TGTGCCAGCAGCCGTGGCGATGGAAGCACAGATACGCAGTATTTT.

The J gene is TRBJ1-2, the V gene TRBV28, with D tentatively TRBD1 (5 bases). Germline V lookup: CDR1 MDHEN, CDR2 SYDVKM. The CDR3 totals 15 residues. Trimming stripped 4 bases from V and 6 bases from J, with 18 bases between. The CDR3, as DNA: TGTGCCAGCAGTTCAACCACGGGACGGCTACATGGCTACACCTTC. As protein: CASSSTTGRLHGYTF.

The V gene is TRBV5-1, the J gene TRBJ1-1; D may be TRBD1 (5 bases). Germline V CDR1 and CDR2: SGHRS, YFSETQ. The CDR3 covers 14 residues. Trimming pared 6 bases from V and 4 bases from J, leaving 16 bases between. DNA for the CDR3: TGCGCCAGCACCCCCGGCGGGGGGTCCACTGAAGCTTTCTTT. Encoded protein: CASTPGGGSTEAFF. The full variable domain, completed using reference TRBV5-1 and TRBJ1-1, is KAGVTQTPRYLIKTRGQQVTLSCSPISGHRSVSWYQQTPGQGLQFLFEYFSETQRNKGNFPGRFSGRQFSNSRSEMNVSTLELGDSALYLCASTPGGGSTEAFFGQGTRLTVV.